The 10 T cell receptor beta chains below come from one sample, sequenced in a study of OX40 agonist ivuxolimab in advanced cancers. Method: immunoSEQ multiplex PCR; TCRdb's copy keeps in-frame clones and lacks some. This table holds about 58,000 clones, around 78% found once. The source material was CD4+ or CD8+ T cells sorted from blood, sampled in a trial of the OX40 agonist ivuxolimab. All receptors derive from an adult with an advanced solid tumor such as melanoma, head and neck, liver or kidney cancer.

This clone was observed a few times. The chain uses TRBV6-5 and TRBJ1-5; D is ambiguous. Germline values: CDR1 MNHEY, CDR2 SVGAGI. V dropped 7 bases and J dropped 3 bases, with 7 bases sitting between them. The CDR3 extends over 12 amino acids. CDR3 sequence: CASTTNNQPQHF. In DNA, the CDR3 is TGTGCCAGCACGACAAACAATCAGCCCCAGCATTTT.

The chain combines TRBV10-3 with TRBJ1-5; maybe TRBD1 (5 bases). Trimming left V 9 bases short and J 4 bases short, with 16 bases between. Germline V gives CDR1 ENHRY, CDR2 SYGVKD. The CDR3 sequence is 14 residues long. The CDR3 DNA sequence: TGTGCCATTTCTCAAGAGGGGAAGAATCAGCCCCAGCATTTT. This sequence encodes CAISQEGKNQPQHF.

This chain links TRBV6-5 with TRBJ1-2, with D tentatively TRBD1 (6 bases). CDR1 MNHEY and CDR2 SVGAGI come from the germline V gene. The CDR3 contains 15 residues. Trimming left V 0 bases short and J 10 bases short, with 18 bases between. The CDR3 coding sequence is TGTGCCAGCAGTTACTCCCATGGGGGGGCCTCAGACTACACCTTC. Protein sequence: CASSYSHGGASDYTF.

The genes are TRBV5-5 and TRBJ1-5; D is unresolved. The V gene's germline CDR1 is SGHKS and CDR2 YYEKEE (reference sequence). Trimming removed 2 bases from V and 5 bases from J, with 14 bases in between. CDR3 length: 15 residues. Here the CDR3 DNA reads TGTGCCAGCAGCTTCTCAGATAACCGGGATCAGCCCCAGCATTTT. Translated: CASSFSDNRDQPQHF.

The chain uses TRBV7-8 and TRBJ1-4; maybe TRBD1 (5 bases). This CDR3 contains 17 residues. V lost 5 bases to trimming and J lost 0 bases, with 16 bases between them. The V gene's germline CDR1 is SGHVS and CDR2 FQNEAQ. In DNA form, the CDR3 reads TGTGCCAGCAGCCCCCTCAGGGTAGATGCAACTAATGAAAAACTGTTTTTT. It translates to CASSPLRVDATNEKLFF. The complete variable domain, with remaining parts taken from reference TRBV7-8 and TRBJ1-4, reads GAGVSQSPRYKVAKRGQDVALRCDPISGHVSLFWYQQALGQGPEFLTYFQNEAQLDKSGLPSDRFFAERPEGSVSTLKIQRTQQEDSAVYLCASSPLRVDATNEKLFFGSGTQLSVL.

This chain connects TRBV19 to TRBJ2-7; D is possibly TRBD1 (7 bases). Germline V gene lookup returns CDR1 LNHDA and CDR2 SQIVND (reference sequence). The CDR3 runs 13 residues. V was pared by 5 bases and J by 7 bases, with 15 bases between. CDR3 nucleotide sequence: TGTGCCAGTAGTCTAAGACAGGGAGGTGAGCAGTACTTC. This codes for CASSLRQGGEQYF.

The V gene is TRBV4-1, the J gene TRBJ2-7; tentative D call: TRBD2 (6 bases). Trimming took 0 bases from V and 6 from J, leaving 21 bases between them. The CDR3 is 17 residues long. CDR1 MGHRA and CDR2 YSYEKL come from the germline V gene. The CDR3 bases are TGCGCCAGCAGCCAAGATGCCGGGGCCGATATGGGAGGCGAGCAGTACTTC. Translation: CASSQDAGADMGGEQYF.

V usage is TRBV2 and J usage is TRBJ2-3; the D gene is possibly TRBD2 (6 bases). The V end was cut by 4 bases, the J end by 2 bases, with 10 bases between. Germline V gene lookup returns CDR1 SNHLY and CDR2 FYNNEI. The CDR3 extends over 14 amino acids. The CDR3 reads CASSVGGYTDTQYF. The CDR3 coding sequence is TGTGCCAGCAGTGTTGGAGGGTACACAGATACGCAGTATTTT.

V and J are TRBV7-9 and TRBJ2-7; D call uncertain. Per the germline V gene, CDR1 is SEHNR and CDR2 is FQNEAQ (reference sequence). The germline V and J ends were trimmed by 4 bases and 12 bases, with 16 bases remaining between them. This CDR3 has 12 amino acids. CDR3 DNA sequence: TGTGCCAGCAGCTCCGGCGACCGGGCCGGGTACTTC. This sequence encodes CASSSGDRAGYF. Based on the CDR3 plus reference TRBV7-9 and TRBJ2-7, the full variable domain is DTGVSQNPRHKITKRGQNVTFRCDPISEHNRLYWYRQTLGQGPEFLTYFQNEAQLEKSRLLSDRFSAERPKGSFSTLEIQRTEQGDSAMYLCASSSGDRAGYFGPGTRLTVT.

This sequence joins TRBV19 and TRBJ2-5, with 8 bases lining up with TRBD2. This CDR3 has 15 residues. Germline V CDR1 and CDR2: LNHDA, SQIVND (reference sequence). V gave up 8 bases and J gave up 5 bases; unmatched junction bases: 13. In nucleotides, the CDR3 is TGTGCCAGTCGGGACGGGGGGGCTCAGTCGGAGACCCAGTACTTC. Its protein is CASRDGGAQSETQYF.